This TCR beta chain was sequenced during a study of cytomegalovirus exposure and HLA in healthy donors. V shed 5 bases, J shed 3 bases, and the junction held 8 bases outside the gene matches. The V gene's germline CDR1 is SEHNR and CDR2 FQNEAQ (reference sequence). The CDR3 spans 16 residues. PCR was performed using 60 Vbeta and 13 Jbeta primers. Assay: immunoSEQ multiplex PCR; the TCRdb copy retains only in-frame clones and omits some. The sample has around 150,000 clones, 80% seen once. Material for sequencing was PBMCs. The clonotype comes from a man under 40 in good health. This chain connects TRBV7-9 to TRBJ2-1; 9 bases line up with TRBD1. CDR3 region: CASSPGEGQGYNEQFF. CDR3 bases: TGTGCCAGCAGCCCCGGGGAGGGACAGGGCTACAATGAGCAGTTCTTC. Combining the CDR3 with reference TRBV7-9 and TRBJ2-1 gives the whole variable domain DTGVSQNPRHKITKRGQNVTFRCDPISEHNRLYWYRQTLGQGPEFLTYFQNEAQLEKSRLLSDRFSAERPKGSFSTLEIQRTEQGDSAMYLCASSPGEGQGYNEQFFGPGTRLTVL.